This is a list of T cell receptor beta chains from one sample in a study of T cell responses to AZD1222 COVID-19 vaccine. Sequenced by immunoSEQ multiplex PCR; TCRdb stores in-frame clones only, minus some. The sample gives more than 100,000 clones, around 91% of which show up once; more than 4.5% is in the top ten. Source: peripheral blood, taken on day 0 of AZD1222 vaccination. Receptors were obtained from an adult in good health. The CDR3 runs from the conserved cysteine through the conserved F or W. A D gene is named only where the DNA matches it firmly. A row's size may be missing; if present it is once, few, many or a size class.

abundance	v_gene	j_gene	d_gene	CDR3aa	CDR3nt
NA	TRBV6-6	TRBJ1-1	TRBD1	CASITGGSEAFF	TGTGCCAGCATCACAGGGGGTTCTGAAGCTTTCTTT
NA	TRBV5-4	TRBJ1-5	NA	CASSLEPFNQPQHF	TGTGCCAGCAGCTTGGAACCCTTCAATCAGCCCCAGCATTTT
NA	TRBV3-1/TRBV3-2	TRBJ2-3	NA	CASSQETGTDTQYF	TGTGCCAGCAGCCAAGAAACGGGGACAGATACGCAGTATTTT
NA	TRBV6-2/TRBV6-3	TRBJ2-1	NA	CASSASLISYNEQFF	TGTGCCAGCAGTGCCTCTCTCATATCCTACAATGAGCAGTTCTTC
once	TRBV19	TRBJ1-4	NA	CASSIDGDSPVRKLFF	TGTGCCAGTAGTATAGATGGAGACAGCCCCGTGCGGAAACTGTTTTTT
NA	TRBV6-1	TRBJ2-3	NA	CASSEGETDTQYF	TGTGCCAGCAGTGAAGGAGAAACAGATACGCAGTATTTT
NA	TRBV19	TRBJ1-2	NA	CASSADRSHGYTF	TGTGCCAGTAGTGCCGACAGGAGCCATGGCTACACCTTC
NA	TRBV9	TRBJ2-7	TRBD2	CASSPTSGGAYEQYF	TGTGCCAGCAGCCCTACTAGCGGGGGGGCGTACGAGCAGTACTTC
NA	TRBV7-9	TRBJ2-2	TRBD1	CASSRDSPGELFF	TGTGCCAGCAGCAGGGACAGCCCCGGGGAGCTGTTTTTT
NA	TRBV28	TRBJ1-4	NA	CASTWAPGRYNEKLFF	TGTGCCAGCACCTGGGCCCCAGGGCGCTATAATGAAAAACTGTTTTTT
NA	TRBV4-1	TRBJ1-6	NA	CASSPISSPLHF	TGCGCCAGCAGCCCTATTAGTTCACCCCTCCACTTT
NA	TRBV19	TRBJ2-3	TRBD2	CASSIGASGDRDTQYF	TGTGCCAGTAGTATAGGGGCTAGCGGGGACCGAGATACGCAGTATTTT
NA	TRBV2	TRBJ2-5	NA	CASELQETQYF	TGTGCCAGCGAGCTGCAAGAGACCCAGTACTTC
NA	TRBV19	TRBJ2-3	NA	CASLDATDTQYF	TGTGCCAGTCTCGATGCGACAGATACGCAGTATTTT
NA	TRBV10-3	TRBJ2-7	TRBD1	CAIRSQTGQGIYEQYF	TGTGCCATCAGAAGTCAGACGGGACAGGGGATCTACGAGCAGTACTTC
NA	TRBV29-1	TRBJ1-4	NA	CSVGRSAGVNEKLFF	TGCAGCGTTGGAAGGTCCGCCGGGGTTAATGAAAAACTGTTTTTT
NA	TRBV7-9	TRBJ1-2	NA	CASSLGSTNYGYTF	TGTGCCAGCAGCTTAGGTTCTACTAACTATGGCTACACCTTC
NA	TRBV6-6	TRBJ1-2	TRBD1	CASSEGRGGNYGYTF	TGTGCCAGCAGTGAGGGCAGGGGGGGCAACTATGGCTACACCTTC
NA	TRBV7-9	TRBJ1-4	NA	CASSLQGSTNEKLFF	TGTGCCAGCAGCTTACAGGGTTCAACTAATGAAAAACTGTTTTTT
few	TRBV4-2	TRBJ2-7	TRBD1	CASSQEPGTGSYEQYF	TGTGCCAGCAGCCAAGAGCCCGGGACAGGCTCCTACGAGCAGTACTTC
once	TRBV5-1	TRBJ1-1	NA	CASSRGMNTEAFF	TGCGCCAGCAGCAGGGGCATGAACACTGAAGCTTTCTTT
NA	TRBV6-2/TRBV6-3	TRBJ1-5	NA	CASSYSRVGAPQHF	TGTGCCAGCAGTTACTCGAGGGTGGGCGCGCCCCAGCATTTT
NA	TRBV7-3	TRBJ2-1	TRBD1	CASSNGQGGYNEQFF	TGTGCCAGCAGCAACGGACAGGGGGGGTACAATGAGCAGTTCTTC
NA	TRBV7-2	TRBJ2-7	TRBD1	CASSFVGTDQYEQYF	TGTGCCAGCAGCTTCGTCGGGACAGATCAATACGAGCAGTACTTC